The 14 T cell receptor beta chains reported below all come from one sample, sequenced in a study of T cells in Graves' hyperthyroidism and ophthalmopathy. RNA transcripts served as the template for amplifying TCR beta CDR3 regions. An initial round of RT-PCR targeting the TCR CDR3 relied on the HTBI primer set. TCRdb reprocessed the multiplex PCR reads via MiXCR and lists one record per CDR3 protein. The sample has under 750,000 distinct CDR3 sequences, roughly a sixth seen once; the top ten hold over 15%. Sequenced: blood. The receptors were sampled from a woman in her forties or fifties with Graves' hyperthyroidism that later progressed to Graves' ophthalmopathy.

The chain carries TRBV20-1 and TRBJ2-5, with D tentatively TRBD1 (5 bases). Deletions cut 4 bases from V and 10 bases from J, with 22 bases between. Germline V gene data show CDR1 as DFQATT and CDR2 as SNEGSKA (reference sequence). The length of the CDR3 is 14 residues. For the CDR3, the DNA is TGCAGTGCTACCCTAGTTAGGGGCCTGGTCGACCAGTACTTC. It yields the protein CSATLVRGLVDQYF.

This clonotype has a count of ten or more. The rearrangement uses TRBV18 and TRBJ2-3; possible D gene TRBD1, 5 bases. Trimming cost V 3 bases and J 4 bases, with 14 bases left between them. Germline CDR1 reads KGHSH; CDR2 reads LQKENI. The CDR3 is made up of 15 amino acids. DNA of the CDR3: TGTGCCAGCTCACCCTGGACACCTGTGGCAGATACGCAGTATTTT. This sequence encodes CASSPWTPVADTQYF.

The chain combines TRBV4-1 with TRBJ2-7; no clear D gene. CDR3 size: 13 residues. Per germline, CDR1 MGHRA and CDR2 YSYEKL. The V and J ends lost 1 base and 4 bases respectively, with 8 bases between them. CDR3 nucleotide sequence: TGCGCCAGCAGCCAAGTCGGTCTATACGAGCAGTACTTC. Protein sequence: CASSQVGLYEQYF.

Many counts were recorded for this clonotype. The rearrangement links TRBV2 to TRBJ1-2; weak D call: TRBD1 (6 bases). The CDR3 is 12 residues long. CDR1 is SNHLY and CDR2 is FYNNEI in the germline V gene. V dropped 4 bases and J dropped 7 bases, with 10 bases sitting between them. CDR3 amino acids: CASSASGVGYTF. For the CDR3, the DNA is TGTGCCAGCAGTGCGTCAGGGGTTGGCTACACCTTC.

The rearrangement joins TRBV28 to TRBJ2-3, with TRBD2 matching over 8 bases. With V trimmed by 8 bases and J by 8 bases, 12 bases remained unmatched. This CDR3 has 14 amino acids. The germline V gene has CDR1 MDHEN and CDR2 SYDVKM. The CDR3 DNA reads as TGTGCCAGCTTCCCGGGCGGGGGGCAATTTACGCAGTATTTT. This translates into CASFPGGGQFTQYF.

The gene calls are TRBV5-1 and TRBJ1-5; no clear D. Looked up from germline, CDR1 is SGHRS and CDR2 is YFSETQ. V was cut by 4 bases and J by 8 bases, with 13 bases left in between. The CDR3 spans 13 residues. CDR3 amino acids: CASSIRPWEPQHF. CDR3 nucleotide sequence: TGCGCCAGCAGCATACGGCCGTGGGAGCCCCAGCATTTT.

The table lists this clonotype with a few counts. The V call is TRBV7-3, the J call TRBJ2-7; weak D call: TRBD2 (5 bases). The ends were cut back, 5 bases at V and 4 bases at J, with 12 bases in the middle. The germline V gene has CDR1 SGHTA and CDR2 FQGTGA. This CDR3 has 13 amino acids. CDR3 in DNA: TGTGCCAGCAGCCCCTTCCGGGGTTACGAGCAGTACTTC. It translates to CASSPFRGYEQYF. The whole variable domain, filled in from reference TRBV7-3 and TRBJ2-7, reads GAGVSQTPSNKVTEKGKYVELRCDPISGHTALYWYRQSLGQGPEFLIYFQGTGAADDSGLPNDRFFAVRPEGSVSTLKIQRTERGDSAVYLCASSPFRGYEQYFGPGTRLTVT.

The chain uses TRBV4-1 and TRBJ1-1; TRBD1 matches at 11 bases. Germline CDR1 MGHRA, CDR2 YSYEKL. The CDR3 is made up of 16 amino acids. V shed 3 bases and J 0 bases; nucleotides not matched to a gene: 3. CDR3 coding DNA: TGCGCCAGCAGCCAGGGGGACAGGGGGGTGAACACTGAAGCTTTCTTT. Translating gives CASSQGDRGVNTEAFF.

In this sample, this clonotype turned up many times. This chain uses TRBV20-1 with TRBJ2-3; unclear D gene. The CDR3 contains 14 residues. Germline loops: CDR1 DFQATT, CDR2 SNEGSKA (reference sequence). V was cut by 8 bases and J by 2 bases, with 17 bases left in between. The CDR3 nucleotides are TGCAGTCCAAGACAAGGACGGGCCACAGATACGCAGTATTTT. Protein sequence: CSPRQGRATDTQYF.

The chain has TRBV14 and TRBJ2-1; 8 positions match TRBD2. Looked up from germline, CDR1 is SGHDN and CDR2 is FVKESK. The length of the CDR3 is 15 residues. Trimming took 1 base from V and 7 from J; bases not matched to a gene: 6. Written as DNA, the CDR3 is TGTGCCAGCAGCCAAGCGGGGGGGGTGTGGAATGAGCAGTTCTTC. Translation: CASSQAGGVWNEQFF.

This clonotype was counted a few times. The chain employs TRBV5-1 and TRBJ2-1; 12 bases fit TRBD2. The germline V gene encodes CDR1 SGHRS and CDR2 YFSETQ. V shed 3 bases, J shed 7 bases, and the junction held 8 bases outside the gene matches. CDR3 length: 16 residues. CDR3 protein: CASSSTPGTSGNEQFF. CDR3 coding DNA: TGCGCCAGCAGCTCAACTCCCGGGACTAGCGGGAATGAGCAGTTCTTC. Supplemented by reference TRBV5-1 and TRBJ2-1, the full variable domain reads KAGVTQTPRYLIKTRGQQVTLSCSPISGHRSVSWYQQTPGQGLQFLFEYFSETQRNKGNFPGRFSGRQFSNSRSEMNVSTLELGDSALYLCASSSTPGTSGNEQFFGPGTRLTVL.

This rearrangement joins TRBV20-1 to TRBJ2-7; D may be TRBD1 or TRBD2 (5 bases each). Trimming pared 6 bases from V and 7 bases from J, leaving 22 bases between. In germline, CDR1 is DFQATT, CDR2 SNEGSKA (reference sequence). The CDR3 consists of 14 residues. The CDR3 DNA reads as TGCAGTGCCCCGAGGCCAGGGATCGGCGGGGAGCAGTACTTC. This encodes CSAPRPGIGGEQYF.

This clonotype showed up just a few times. The J gene is TRBJ2-7, the V gene TRBV7-9; D gene ambiguous. The CDR3 is 14 amino acids. Trimming took off 5 bases at V and 1 base at J, with 12 bases between the two ends. Germline V gives CDR1 SEHNR, CDR2 FQNEAQ (reference sequence). The CDR3 DNA sequence: TGTGCCAGCAGCGCCTCCGGGTTATCCTACGAGCAGTACTTC. Translating gives CASSASGLSYEQYF.

The chain joins TRBV13 to TRBJ2-5, with D possibly matching TRBD1 (6 bases). In germline, CDR1 is PRHDT, CDR2 FYEKMQ (reference sequence). The CDR3 has 14 amino acids. Trimming cost V 5 bases and J 2 bases, with 12 bases left between them. CDR3 sequence: CASSTKGHQETQYF. Here the CDR3 DNA reads TGTGCCAGCAGCACGAAGGGACATCAAGAGACCCAGTACTTC. The entire variable domain, with the rest obtained from reference TRBV13 and TRBJ2-5, is as follows: AAGVIQSPRHLIKEKRETATLKCYPIPRHDTVYWYQQGPGQDPQFLISFYEKMQSDKGSIPDRFSAQQFSDYHSELNMSSLELGDSALYFCASSTKGHQETQYFGPGTRLLVL.